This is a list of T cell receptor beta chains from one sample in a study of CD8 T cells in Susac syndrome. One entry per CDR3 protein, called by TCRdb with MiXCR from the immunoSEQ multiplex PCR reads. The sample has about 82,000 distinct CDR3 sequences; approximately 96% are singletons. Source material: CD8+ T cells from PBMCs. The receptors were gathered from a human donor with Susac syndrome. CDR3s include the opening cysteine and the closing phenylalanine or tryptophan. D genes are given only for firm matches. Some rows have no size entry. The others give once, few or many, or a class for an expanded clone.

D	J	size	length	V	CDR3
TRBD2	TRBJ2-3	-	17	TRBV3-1	CASSPYPSGGATDTQYF
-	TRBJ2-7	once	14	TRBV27	CASSLNVPHYEQYF
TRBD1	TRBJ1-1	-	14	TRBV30	CAWSRGGVGTEAFF
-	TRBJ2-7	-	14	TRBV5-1	CASSARDGGYEQYF
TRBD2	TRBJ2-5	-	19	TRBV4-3	CASSQDWPSGGVYQETQYF
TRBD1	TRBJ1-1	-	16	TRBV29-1	CSIWDRGPGANTEAFF
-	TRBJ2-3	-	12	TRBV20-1	CSASRSTDTQYF
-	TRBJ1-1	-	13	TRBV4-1	CASRTTGGTEAFF
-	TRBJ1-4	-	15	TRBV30	CAWRIGGTTNEKLFF
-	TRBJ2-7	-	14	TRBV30	CAWTNGLPEREQYF